Below, 27 T cell receptor beta chains from the same sample are listed, as sequenced in a study of CD8+ T cells in alopecia areata. Treatment in this sample: oral pan-JAK inhibitor, 5-10 mg twice daily. It was cDNA, reverse transcribed from extracted RNA, that served as the sequencing template. Sequencing was performed with immunoSEQ multiplex PCR; in TCRdb, only in-frame clones are kept and a portion is missing. The sample holds about 140,000 clones; around 86% are singletons and the top ten take approximately 13%. The material sequenced was CD8+ T cells sorted from blood, taken at week 4, from a patient treated with tofacitinib. These receptors all come from a human donor with alopecia areata.

Note on this clone: The identical CDR3 is also encoded by other nucleotide sequences in the sample. V usage is TRBV4-1 and J usage is TRBJ2-1, with unresolved D. Looked up from germline, CDR1 is MGHRA and CDR2 is YSYEKL. Trimming left V 1 base short and J 4 bases short, with 5 bases between. The CDR3 length is 13 residues. In DNA, the CDR3 is TGCGCCAGCAGCCAAGCCCGATACAATGAGCAGTTCTTC. As protein: CASSQARYNEQFF.

V usage is TRBV28 and J usage is TRBJ2-7; D is unresolved. CDR1 MDHEN and CDR2 SYDVKM come from the germline V gene. The CDR3 is 11 residues long. Trimming left V 2 bases short and J 3 bases short, with 2 bases between. For the CDR3, the DNA is TGTGCCAGCAGTTTAGACTACGAGCAGTACTTC. Translated: CASSLDYEQYF.

The chain is built from TRBV6-5 and TRBJ2-2, with a possible D match to TRBD2 (5 bases). With 2 bases removed from V and 6 bases from J, the gap between germline ends came to 7 bases. This CDR3 spans 13 amino acids. CDR1 and CDR2 (germline): MNHEY, SVGAGI. The CDR3 reads CASSYLRAGELFF. The CDR3 bases are TGTGCCAGCAGTTACCTGCGGGCCGGGGAGCTGTTTTTT.

In this sample, this clone turned up once. CDR3 loop: CASSQVSGRTEAFF. CDR3 DNA sequence: TGCGCCAGCAGCCAAGTTTCAGGTAGGACTGAAGCTTTCTTT. This chain uses TRBV4-1 with TRBJ1-1, with D unclear. This CDR3 region has 14 residues. CDR1 is MGHRA and CDR2 is YSYEKL in the germline V gene. The V end was cut by 1 base, the J end by 5 bases, with 11 bases between.

The V gene is TRBV13, the J gene TRBJ2-3; 10 bases map to TRBD1. The CDR3 consists of 16 residues. J gave up 1 base and V 6 bases, and 7 bases lay outside the gene matches. CDR1 is PRHDT, CDR2 FYEKMQ, per germline (reference sequence). The CDR3 nucleotides are TGTGCCAGCAGTCCGCCCGGGACAGGGGGCACAGATACGCAGTATTTT. Its protein is CASSPPGTGGTDTQYF.

The chain links TRBV30 to TRBJ2-7; D may match TRBD1 or TRBD2 (6 bases each). The CDR3 is 14 residues long. The germline V gene has CDR1 GTSNPN and CDR2 SVGIG (reference sequence). V gave up 0 bases and J gave up 5 bases, with 14 bases separating them. CDR3 sequence reads: CAWSVWGASDEQYF. In DNA, the CDR3 is TGTGCCTGGAGTGTATGGGGGGCTTCGGACGAGCAGTACTTC.

CDR3 residues: CASSSTGVDTQYF. The CDR3 DNA reads TGTGCCAGCAGCTCTACAGGGGTGGATACGCAGTATTTT. The V gene is TRBV7-3, the J gene TRBJ2-3; 7 bases are a match to TRBD1. Germline V gene sequence: CDR1 SGHTA, CDR2 FQGTGA. J lost 6 bases, V lost 4 bases, and 4 bases had no gene match. The CDR3 spans 13 residues. The complete variable domain, with remaining parts taken from reference TRBV7-3 and TRBJ2-3, reads GAGVSQTPSNKVTEKGKYVELRCDPISGHTALYWYRQSLGQGPEFLIYFQGTGAADDSGLPNDRFFAVRPEGSVSTLKIQRTERGDSAVYLCASSSTGVDTQYFGPGTRLTVL.

The genes are TRBV2 and TRBJ2-2, with D tentatively TRBD1 (6 bases). Germline values: CDR1 SNHLY, CDR2 FYNNEI. Trimming pared 0 bases from V and 2 bases from J, leaving 16 bases between. The CDR3 loop spans 18 amino acids. The CDR3 protein is CASSEAPWFGTNTGELFF. CDR3 bases: TGTGCCAGCAGTGAAGCGCCCTGGTTCGGGACAAACACCGGGGAGCTGTTTTTT.

The J gene is TRBJ2-2, the V gene TRBV7-9; possibly TRBD1 for D (6 bases). The germline CDR1 and CDR2 sequences are SEHNR and FQNEAQ (reference sequence). The CDR3 is made up of 16 amino acids. V was cut by 3 bases and J by 5 bases, with 16 bases left in between. CDR3 loop: CASSFTTTGPTGELFF. The CDR3 DNA follows: TGTGCCAGCAGCTTTACAACGACAGGTCCGACCGGGGAGCTGTTTTTT.

J is TRBJ2-1 and V is TRBV14; maybe TRBD2 (5 bases). The germline V gene has CDR1 SGHDN and CDR2 FVKESK. The ends were cut back, 1 base at V and 9 bases at J, with 13 bases in the middle. CDR3 length: 14 residues. CDR3 bases: TGTGCCAGCAGCCAAGTACGAGGGATGGGTGAGCAGTTCTTC. Its translation: CASSQVRGMGEQFF. The entire variable domain, with the rest obtained from reference TRBV14 and TRBJ2-1, is as follows: EAGVTQFPSHSVIEKGQTVTLRCDPISGHDNLYWYRRVMGKEIKFLLHFVKESKQDESGMPNNRFLAERTGGTYSTLKVQPAELEDSGVYFCASSQVRGMGEQFFGPGTRLTVL.

For this clone: Other DNA sequences in this sample translate to the same CDR3. CDR3 loop: CASSLGGHEQFF. CDR3 nucleotides: TGCGCCAGCAGCTTGGGAGGCCATGAGCAGTTCTTC. The genes are TRBV5-1 and TRBJ2-1; D uncertain. This CDR3 is 12 amino acids long. Trimming removed 0 bases at V and 8 bases at J, with 6 bases between. Germline V gene lookup returns CDR1 SGHRS and CDR2 YFSETQ.

Only one count was recorded for this clone. V gene TRBV6-5 combines with J gene TRBJ2-5, with 7 bases that match TRBD2. V lost 6 bases to trimming and J lost 7 bases; unmatched junction nucleotides: 11. Germline V gene data show CDR1 as MNHEY and CDR2 as SVGAGI. The CDR3 runs 14 residues. CDR3 DNA: TGTGCCAGCAGCCCTTCAGCGGGAAGTGTGACCCAGTACTTC. This encodes CASSPSAGSVTQYF.

This chain connects TRBV5-4 to TRBJ2-7; a weak D match, TRBD2 (5 bases). The CDR3 totals 15 residues. V lost 4 bases and J lost 0, with 14 bases in between. Per germline, CDR1 SGHNT and CDR2 YYREEE (reference sequence). CDR3 nucleotide sequence: TGTGCCAGCAGCCCGAGCGGTTGGGGCTCCTACGAGCAGTACTTC. Its protein is CASSPSGWGSYEQYF.

This chain connects TRBV6-6 to TRBJ1-5; no clear D. Germline assignment: CDR1 MNHNY and CDR2 SVGAGI (reference sequence). With 0 bases removed from V and 0 bases from J, the gap between germline ends came to 3 bases. This CDR3 is built from 14 residues. CDR3 coding DNA: TGTGCCAGCAGTTACTCCGGTAGCAATCAGCCCCAGCATTTT. Translation gives CASSYSGSNQPQHF.

The rearrangement uses TRBV7-3 and TRBJ2-2; TRBD1 aligns across 8 bases. In germline, CDR1 is SGHTA, CDR2 FQGTGA. The CDR3 has 17 residues. V trimming: 6 bases; J trimming: 0 bases; junction bases outside the gene matches: 9. The DNA of the CDR3 is TGTGCCAGCAGGAAGAGCCGGGACAGGACGAACACCGGGGAGCTGTTTTTT. Residues: CASRKSRDRTNTGELFF. Combining the CDR3 with reference TRBV7-3 and TRBJ2-2 gives the whole variable domain GAGVSQTPSNKVTEKGKYVELRCDPISGHTALYWYRQSLGQGPEFLIYFQGTGAADDSGLPNDRFFAVRPEGSVSTLKIQRTERGDSAVYLCASRKSRDRTNTGELFFGEGSRLTVL.

This clone has more than one count but fewer than ten. The chain has TRBV7-9 and TRBJ2-1; no firm D call. CDR1 and CDR2 from the germline V gene are SEHNR and FQNEAQ (reference sequence). The CDR3 spans 17 residues. Trimming pared 4 bases from V and 3 bases from J, leaving 19 bases between. CDR3: CASSSPLADDNYNEQFF. Here the CDR3 DNA reads TGTGCCAGCAGCTCGCCTCTTGCAGACGATAACTACAATGAGCAGTTCTTC.

This clone was found a few times. This chain connects TRBV29-1 to TRBJ2-5, with D perhaps matching TRBD1 (6 bases). V was cut by 4 bases and J by 1 base, with 10 bases left in between. The germline CDR1 and CDR2 sequences are SQVTM and ANQGSEA. The CDR3 consists of 13 residues. The CDR3 region is CSVAGTTQETQYF. The CDR3 DNA sequence: TGCAGCGTTGCCGGGACAACCCAAGAGACCCAGTACTTC. Full variable domain (remainder filled in from reference TRBV29-1 and TRBJ2-5): SAVISQKPSRDICQRGTSLTIQCQVDSQVTMMFWYRQQPGQSLTLIATANQGSEATYESGFVIDKFPISRPNLTFSTLTVSNMSPEDSSIYLCSVAGTTQETQYFGPGTRLLVL.

J is TRBJ2-7 and V is TRBV6-6; D may be TRBD2 (6 bases). V dropped 4 bases and J dropped 2 bases, with 18 bases sitting between them. The CDR3 extends over 16 amino acids. Germline V gene data show CDR1 as MNHNY and CDR2 as SVGAGI (reference sequence). Here the CDR3 reads CASSWDGAGGTYEQYF. DNA of the CDR3: TGTGCCAGCAGTTGGGACGGGGCAGGAGGGACCTACGAGCAGTACTTC.

In the case of this clone: Compared with germline, one end of the junction differs, possibly owing to a read error. The chain links TRBV27 to TRBJ1-1; TRBD1 aligns across 10 bases. Per the germline V gene, CDR1 is MNHEY and CDR2 is SMNVEV (reference sequence). This CDR3 contains 13 residues. The CDR3 bases are TGCGGGACAGGGGAAACTATGAACACTGAAGCTTTCTTT. Protein: CGTGETMNTEAFF.

The DNA for the CDR3 is TGTGCCAGCAGCTCGGGACAGGAGGAGGATCAGCCCCAGCATTTT. Its protein product is CASSSGQEEDQPQHF. The rearrangement uses TRBV7-9 and TRBJ1-5; 8 bases align to TRBD1. Germline V gene lookup returns CDR1 SEHNR and CDR2 FQNEAQ (reference sequence). The V gene end was trimmed by 4 bases and the J gene end by 5 bases; junction bases not matched to a gene: 7. This CDR3 is built from 15 residues.

The chain employs TRBV7-6 and TRBJ2-2; D not certain. Trimming cost V 1 base and J 7 bases, with 7 bases left between them. The length of the CDR3 is 13 residues. The germline CDR1 and CDR2 sequences are SGHVS and FNYEAQ. Written as DNA, the CDR3 is TGTGCCAGCAGCTTAGGAGGTGTCGGGGAGCTGTTTTTT. Its translation: CASSLGGVGELFF.

This clone was recorded only once. The chain has TRBV25-1 and TRBJ2-7; D might be TRBD1 (6 bases). There are 14 residues in the CDR3. Germline assignment: CDR1 MGHDK and CDR2 SYGVNS. Trimming stripped 1 base from V and 3 bases from J, with 10 bases between. This CDR3 reads CASSESCRGYEQYF. In nucleotides, the CDR3 is TGTGCCAGCAGTGAATCGTGCAGGGGCTACGAGCAGTACTTC.

This clone appeared once. The chain links TRBV4-1 to TRBJ2-3; D ambiguous. Deletions cut 1 base from V and 1 base from J, with 6 bases between. Germline V CDR1 and CDR2: MGHRA, YSYEKL. The CDR3 spans 14 residues. As DNA, the CDR3 is TGCGCCAGCAGCCAAGGCCCCGGCACAGATACGCAGTATTTT. It is translated as CASSQGPGTDTQYF.

The V and J genes are TRBV9 and TRBJ2-7, with 8 bases identical to TRBD1. The germline V gene encodes CDR1 SGDLS and CDR2 YYNGEE. This CDR3 region has 14 residues. The J segment lost 6 bases and the V segment lost 0 bases, leaving 5 bases of the junction unmatched. The CDR3 DNA reads as TGTGCCAGCAGCGTAGGGACAGGGTTCCCCGAGCAGTACTTC. It translates to CASSVGTGFPEQYF.

For this clone: Compared with germline, one end of the junction differs, possibly owing to a read error. The V call is TRBV10-2, the J call TRBJ2-2, with D possibly TRBD1 on 5 matching bases. Germline lookup yields CDR1 WSHSY and CDR2 SAAADI. The CDR3 sequence is 14 residues long. CDR3 loop: CASTETVSTGELFF. In DNA form, the CDR3 reads TGTGCCAGCACCGAGACAGTTTCCACCGGGGAGCTGTTTTTT.

This rearrangement joins TRBV5-6 to TRBJ2-2; D is unresolved. The CDR3 has 16 residues. Per germline, CDR1 SGHDT and CDR2 YYEEEE. The germline V and J ends were trimmed by 4 bases and 0 bases, with 13 bases remaining between them. CDR3 in DNA: TGTGCCAGCAGCCTGTTATATGGAGCGAACACCGGGGAGCTGTTTTTT. This encodes CASSLLYGANTGELFF.

J is TRBJ1-1 and V is TRBV4-1; 8 bases match TRBD1. The CDR3 is 13 residues long. J gave up 8 bases and V 4 bases, and 6 bases lay outside the gene matches. CDR1 is MGHRA and CDR2 is YSYEKL in the germline V gene. The CDR3 DNA is TGCGCCAGCAGCCGCGGGACAGGCGTAGAAGCTTTCTTT. Encoded protein: CASSRGTGVEAFF.